The 25 T cell receptor beta chains below all came from one sample that was sequenced in a study of beta chain features in type 1 diabetes. Sequencing targeted expressed TCRB transcripts, as all isolated RNA had been reverse transcribed. Using immunoSEQ multiplex PCR, the repertoire was profiled, and TCRdb retains in-frame clones only, with some absent. The profile covers 250,000 or so clones, with 25% to 30% appearing a single time and 3.5% to 4.5% taken by the ten largest. The sequenced sample consisted of central memory CD4+ T cells from blood. All receptors derive from a man aged 30 to 45 in good health.

The chain joins TRBV29-1 to TRBJ2-1; TRBD1 matches 9 bases. The V gene's germline CDR1 is SQVTM and CDR2 ANQGSEA. This CDR3 is built from 15 residues. Trimming took 2 bases from V and 5 from J; bases not matched to a gene: 7. CDR3 DNA sequence: TGCAGCGTTGAAAGGGCGGGACAGGGTAACAATGAGCAGTTCTTC. This gives the protein CSVERAGQGNNEQFF.

The chain joins TRBV27 to TRBJ2-1, with a tentative D call TRBD2 (5 bases). Trimming took 5 bases from V and 8 from J, leaving 16 bases between them. This CDR3 is built from 14 residues. The germline V gene has CDR1 MNHEY and CDR2 SMNVEV (reference sequence). CDR3 in amino acids: CASSVSSFFDEQFF. DNA for the CDR3: TGTGCCAGCAGTGTTTCTAGCTTTTTTGATGAGCAGTTCTTC.

For this clone: Different DNA sequences within this sample yield the same CDR3. The rearrangement uses TRBV4-3 and TRBJ2-5; tentatively, D is TRBD1 (5 bases). V was cut by 1 base and J by 4 bases, with 7 bases left in between. The length of the CDR3 is 13 residues. Germline values: CDR1 LGHNA, CDR2 YSLEER. The CDR3 region has the DNA TGCGCCAGCAGCCAAGGGACACGAGAGACCCAGTACTTC. Its translation: CASSQGTRETQYF.

CDR3 in DNA: TGTGCCAGCAGCACCGACAGGGGTGTAGGCTATGGCTACACCTTC. Amino acids: CASSTDRGVGYGYTF. The V call is TRBV5-4, the J call TRBJ1-2; 8 positions agree with TRBD1. Trimming took 4 bases from V and 4 from J; bases not matched to a gene: 9. The CDR3 loop spans 15 amino acids. Germline lookup yields CDR1 SGHNT and CDR2 YYREEE (reference sequence).

The chain recombines TRBV10-3 with TRBJ2-7; 7 bases map to TRBD2. Unmatched junction bases numbered 10, after V lost 10 bases and J lost 4 bases. This CDR3 has 13 amino acids. Germline lookup yields CDR1 ENHRY and CDR2 SYGVKD. CDR3 sequence: CASTSHGGYEQYF. The CDR3 bases are TGTGCCAGCACCAGTCACGGGGGGTACGAGCAGTACTTC.

The rearrangement joins TRBV6-5 to TRBJ2-2; D remains ambiguous. This CDR3 contains 12 residues. Trimming removed 4 bases from V and 5 bases from J, with 5 bases in between. Germline CDR1 is MNHEY and CDR2 is SVGAGI. The CDR3 region has the DNA TGTGCCAGCAGTTCGTCAACCGGGGAGCTGTTTTTT. This encodes CASSSSTGELFF.

V and J are TRBV2 and TRBJ2-4; the D gene is possibly TRBD2 (7 bases). Trimming took off 5 bases at V and 7 bases at J, with 18 bases between the two ends. The germline gives CDR1 SNHLY, CDR2 FYNNEI. CDR3 length: 15 residues. DNA for the CDR3: TGTGCCAGCAGTCCCCATGTGGGGGGGCCCAACATTCAGTACTTC. Amino acids: CASSPHVGGPNIQYF.

This clone was detected once. CDR3 DNA sequence: TGCAGTGCTACATTCACAGATACGCAGTATTTT. It encodes CSATFTDTQYF. The chain combines TRBV20-1 with TRBJ2-3; no reliable D call. This CDR3 spans 11 amino acids. Trimming pared 4 bases from V and 2 bases from J, leaving 4 bases between. Germline assignment: CDR1 DFQATT and CDR2 SNEGSKA (reference sequence).

The rearrangement joins TRBV29-1 to TRBJ2-1, with unresolved D. V was clipped by 6 bases and J by 3 bases, with 9 bases between them. Per the germline V gene, CDR1 is SQVTM and CDR2 is ANQGSEA. The CDR3 is 12 amino acids. CDR3: CSVRSDYNEQFF. Written as DNA, the CDR3 is TGCAGCGTACGCAGTGACTACAATGAGCAGTTCTTC.

This clone showed up just a few times. This chain links TRBV30 with TRBJ2-5; maybe TRBD1 (9 bases). CDR1 is GTSNPN and CDR2 is SVGIG in the germline V gene (reference sequence). V gave up 3 bases and J gave up 1 base, with 18 bases separating them. The CDR3 has 16 residues. The CDR3 spells CAWRARGGQGQETQYF. The CDR3 DNA sequence: TGTGCCTGGAGGGCACGGGGGGGACAGGGCCAAGAGACCCAGTACTTC.

This clone was picked up a small number of times. The rearrangement links TRBV10-1 to TRBJ2-7; 12 bases match TRBD1. The CDR3 has 15 amino acids. The ends lost 4 bases at V and 4 bases at J; junction bases unmatched: 5. The germline CDR1 and CDR2 sequences are WNHNN and SYGVQD (reference sequence). CDR3 coding DNA: TGCGCCAGCAGTGCCCGGGACAGGGGGCTGTACGAGCAGTACTTC. This translates into CASSARDRGLYEQYF.

The gene calls are TRBV10-3 and TRBJ1-2, with 9 bases matching TRBD1. CDR1 is ENHRY and CDR2 is SYGVKD in the germline V gene. V shed 3 bases and J 3 bases; nucleotides not matched to a gene: 8. CDR3 length: 16 amino acids. CDR3 residues: CAISDQEGQGDYGYTF. DNA for the CDR3: TGTGCCATCAGTGATCAGGAGGGACAGGGTGACTATGGCTACACCTTC.

The V and J genes are TRBV4-3 and TRBJ2-7; D ambiguous. Trimming took off 4 bases at V and 2 bases at J, with 12 bases between the two ends. This CDR3 has 14 residues. Germline V lookup: CDR1 LGHNA, CDR2 YSLEER. CDR3: CASSPQRGAYEQYF. CDR3 nucleotide sequence: TGCGCCAGCAGCCCTCAGCGAGGCGCCTACGAGCAGTACTTC.

This clone was counted only a few times. V and J are TRBV25-1 and TRBJ2-7; D is unclear. CDR1 is MGHDK, CDR2 SYGVNS, per germline. Trimming removed 2 bases from V and 3 bases from J, with 5 bases in between. The CDR3 covers 12 residues. In DNA, the CDR3 is TGTGCCAGCAGTGAAACGGGCTACGAGCAGTACTTC. This encodes CASSETGYEQYF.

This clone was seen a few times. Additional DNA sequences in this sample encode the identical CDR3. The chain joins TRBV28 to TRBJ2-1; D gene unclear. Germline V gene sequence: CDR1 MDHEN, CDR2 SYDVKM. Trimming pared 8 bases from V and 3 bases from J, leaving 8 bases between. CDR3 length equals 12 residues. CDR3 nucleotides: TGTGCCAGCTCCCTGAACTACAATGAGCAGTTCTTC. Translation: CASSLNYNEQFF.

This clone was found a few times. The chain links TRBV5-6 to TRBJ2-3; D remains unclear. Deletions cut 4 bases from V and 8 bases from J, with 14 bases between. In germline, CDR1 is SGHDT, CDR2 YYEEEE. The CDR3 runs 13 residues. The CDR3: CASSPPTLLTQYF. DNA of the CDR3: TGTGCCAGCAGCCCACCTACCCTCCTTACGCAGTATTTT.

The DNA of the CDR3 is TGTGCCAGCAGCTTGCCCAGGGTTTCTGGGGCCAACGTCCTGACTTTC. Amino acid sequence: CASSLPRVSGANVLTF. The V call is TRBV5-6, the J call TRBJ2-6, with a tentative D call TRBD1 (5 bases). Germline assignment: CDR1 SGHDT and CDR2 YYEEEE. CDR3 length: 16 residues. Trimming pared 1 base from V and 1 base from J, leaving 9 bases between.

This clone was detected only a few times. Here the CDR3 DNA reads TGTGCCAGCAGCTTAGGAGCGGGAGGGGACACAGATACGCAGTATTTT. Protein sequence: CASSLGAGGDTDTQYF. This chain connects TRBV7-9 to TRBJ2-3, with 10 bases matching TRBD2. The germline V gene encodes CDR1 SEHNR and CDR2 FQNEAQ (reference sequence). Germline trimming cut 1 base from V and 2 bases from J; bases unmatched to any gene: 3. The CDR3 is made up of 16 amino acids.

Only a few counts were recorded for this clone. V and J are TRBV7-9 and TRBJ1-1; TRBD1 agrees at 9 bases. CDR1 and CDR2 from the germline V gene are SEHNR and FQNEAQ (reference sequence). CDR3 size: 19 residues. V lost 1 base and J lost 6; bases outside the gene matches: 18. CDR3 nucleotide sequence: TGTGCCAGCAGCTTAGTTGTTCTGAAGGGGACAGGGTTTAGTTCTGAAGCTTTCTTT. Its protein is CASSLVVLKGTGFSSEAFF.

As to this clone: Other DNA sequences from this sample encode an identical CDR3 as well. The chain couples TRBV30 to TRBJ2-3; D remains ambiguous. The CDR3 has 11 residues. Germline loops: CDR1 GTSNPN, CDR2 SVGIG (reference sequence). With 2 bases removed from V and 4 bases from J, the gap between germline ends came to 4 bases. In DNA, the CDR3 is TGTGCCTGGAGTCGGGCAGATACGCAGTATTTT. Protein: CAWSRADTQYF.

This clone has just a few counts. The chain combines TRBV4-3 with TRBJ2-3; 10 bases line up with TRBD1. The V gene's germline CDR1 is LGHNA and CDR2 YSLEER. This CDR3 is 15 amino acids long. After removal of 4 bases from V and 5 bases from J, the junction contained 6 bases not matched to a gene. DNA of the CDR3: TGCGCCAGCAGCCCCCGGGACAGGGGAGAAGATACGCAGTATTTT. Amino acids: CASSPRDRGEDTQYF.

This chain uses TRBV29-1 with TRBJ2-7; 11 bases map to TRBD1. Germline CDR1 and CDR2: SQVTM and ANQGSEA. J gave up 7 bases and V 4 bases, and 6 bases lay outside the gene matches. This CDR3 contains 13 residues. The CDR3 spells CSVVGQGAWEQYF. CDR3 bases: TGCAGCGTTGTTGGACAGGGGGCGTGGGAGCAGTACTTC.

The chain joins TRBV6-1 to TRBJ2-7, with D tentatively TRBD1 (5 bases). The CDR3 contains 16 residues. The V gene lost 3 bases and the J gene lost 5 bases, with 20 bases spanning the gap. Germline V lookup: CDR1 MNHNS, CDR2 SASEGT. The CDR3 DNA reads as TGTGCCAGCAGTGATTGGGGAAGGACACCCAAGGACGAGCAGTACTTC. Its translation is CASSDWGRTPKDEQYF.

The chain joins TRBV6-5 to TRBJ1-1; weak D call: TRBD1 (6 bases). The CDR3 has 14 amino acids. Germline CDR1 is MNHEY and CDR2 is SVGAGI. V was clipped by 6 bases and J by 6 bases, with 17 bases between them. The CDR3 reads CASRTKQGKAEAFF. The CDR3 nucleotides read TGTGCCAGCAGGACAAAACAGGGCAAGGCTGAAGCTTTCTTT.

This clone has a handful of counts. This rearrangement joins TRBV18 to TRBJ2-7; D gene unclear. V shed 2 bases and J shed 3 bases, with 14 bases lying between them. Germline values: CDR1 KGHSH, CDR2 LQKENI. The CDR3 covers 15 residues. CDR3 sequence (DNA): TGTGCCAGCTCACCAGGGCCAGGAGCCAACTACGAGCAGTACTTC. It translates to CASSPGPGANYEQYF.